This TCR beta chain was identified in a study of blood T cell repertoires in COVID-19. Germline V CDR1 and CDR2: SGHTA, FQGNSA. After removal of 3 bases from V and 5 bases from J, the junction contained 8 bases not matched to a gene. The CDR3 spans 15 residues. The table came from immunoSEQ multiplex PCR; TCRdb's copy has only in-frame clones and leaves some out. In the table there are 80,000 or so clones, 89% of which are singletons. Sequencing was performed on peripheral blood. This receptor was identified in a man over 45 with acute or convalescent COVID-19. This chain joins TRBV7-2 and TRBJ2-7, with 9 bases aligning to TRBD2. This CDR3 reads CASSLSGTSQNEQYV. In DNA form, the CDR3 reads TGTGCCAGCAGCTTGTCCGGGACTAGCCAAAACGAGCAGTACGTC.